A single sample is the source of the 23 T cell receptor beta chains below, sequenced in a study of control samples from healthy donors and cancer patients (dated by TCRdb to about 2020). The library was produced with the immunoSEQ multiplex PCR assay. The table was pulled from immuneACCESS by TCRdb, which kept in-frame rearrangements only. Such tables lose some clones; where checked, under half of the loss comes from unresolved V genes, and the rest has no known cause. The sample table lists a few thousand clones, around 75% of them with a count of one. Jointly, the top ten make up 25% to 35% of the sample. The sample comprised formalin-fixed, paraffin-embedded tissue. The receptors here all came from a male donor with melanoma.

The chain is built from TRBV9 and TRBJ2-3, with 11 nucleotides matching TRBD2. V was clipped by 4 bases and J by 6 bases; unmatched bases: 4. Germline V gene sequence: CDR1 SGDLS, CDR2 YYNGEE. This CDR3 is built from 14 residues. Here the CDR3 DNA reads TGTGCCAGCAGCAGGACTAGCGGGTGTGATACGCAGTATTTT. This sequence encodes CASSRTSGCDTQYF.

Remarks on this clone: Compared with germline, one end of the junction differs, possibly owing to a read error. Additional DNA sequences in this sample encode the identical CDR3. The rearrangement uses TRBV11-1 and TRBJ2-2; possibly TRBD1 or TRBD2 for D (5 bases each). Germline CDR1 SGHAT, CDR2 FQDESV (reference sequence). This CDR3 spans 13 amino acids. The CDR3 reads CASRGRAPGELFF. The DNA for the CDR3 is TGTGCCAGCCGGGGCAGGGCCCCCGGAGAGCTGTTTTTT.

This sequence joins TRBV3-1 (or the pseudogene TRBV3-2) and TRBJ2-7, with 8 bases fitting TRBD1. Unmatched junction bases numbered 8, after V lost 4 bases and J lost 6 bases. The CDR3 sequence is 14 residues long. From germline, CDR1 is LGHDT and CDR2 YNNKEL (reference sequence). CDR3 loop: CASSLRGQAFEQYF. CDR3 coding DNA: TGTGCCAGCAGCCTCAGGGGACAGGCTTTCGAGCAGTACTTC.

The J gene is TRBJ2-1, the V gene TRBV2; 8 nucleotides match TRBD2. J gave up 7 bases and V 4 bases, and 9 bases lay outside the gene matches. Germline V gives CDR1 SNHLY, CDR2 FYNNEI. This CDR3 has 15 amino acids. The CDR3 sequence: CASSGSGGPFNEQFF. The CDR3 DNA reads TGTGCCAGCAGTGGGTCGGGAGGGCCGTTTAATGAGCAGTTCTTC.

The chain employs TRBV7-9 and TRBJ2-1; tentatively, D is TRBD2 (5 bases). Trimming shortened V by 0 bases and J by 10 bases, and 13 bases separated the two germline ends. CDR1 is SEHNR, CDR2 FQNEAQ, per germline (reference sequence). This CDR3 has 14 amino acids. The CDR3 is CASSLAEASREQFF. The CDR3 DNA follows: TGTGCCAGCAGCTTAGCGGAGGCTAGCCGGGAGCAGTTCTTC.

V usage is TRBV2 and J usage is TRBJ1-3; D unclear. The CDR3 consists of 13 residues. Trimming stripped 6 bases from V and 8 bases from J, with 14 bases between. Germline lookup yields CDR1 SNHLY and CDR2 FYNNEI. The CDR3 DNA reads TGTGCCAGCAGCCGCGAGCTGTTAGACACCATATATTTT. Translation: CASSRELLDTIYF.

This clone was picked up one time. CDR3 nucleotide sequence: TGTGCCACCAGCAGAGACCTAGGGGGGGAGACCCAGTACTTC. Its translation: CATSRDLGGETQYF. The chain joins TRBV15 to TRBJ2-5, with D perhaps assigned TRBD1 or TRBD2 (6 bases each). Trimming took off 0 bases at V and 5 bases at J, with 10 bases between the two ends. Germline assignment: CDR1 LNHNV and CDR2 YYDKDF (reference sequence). The CDR3 is 14 amino acids.

V usage is TRBV4-1 and J usage is TRBJ2-5; TRBD2 matches 14 bases. V was clipped by 4 bases and J by 3 bases; unmatched bases: 4. The CDR3 consists of 16 residues. CDR1 is MGHRA and CDR2 is YSYEKL in the germline V gene. This CDR3 reads CASSRLAGGIKETQYF. Here the CDR3 DNA reads TGCGCCAGCAGCCGACTAGCGGGAGGGATCAAAGAGACCCAGTACTTC.

The rearrangement joins TRBV7-3 to TRBJ2-3; TRBD2 is a possible D gene (5 bases). CDR3 length: 15 amino acids. The ends were cut back, 6 bases at V and 2 bases at J, with 15 bases in the middle. Per germline, CDR1 SGHTA and CDR2 FQGTGA. This CDR3 is CASSSVAEATDTQYF. In DNA, the CDR3 is TGTGCCAGCAGTTCTGTTGCGGAGGCCACAGATACGCAGTATTTT.

The chain employs TRBV11-2 and TRBJ2-3, with 9 bases fitting TRBD2. Trimming took 7 bases from V and 8 from J; bases not matched to a gene: 22. CDR3 length: 18 residues. The V gene's germline CDR1 is SGHAT and CDR2 FQNNGV. The CDR3: CASTTIRGGVGTSSTQYF. The CDR3 nucleotides are TGTGCCAGCACCACAATTCGCGGGGGCGTGGGGACTAGCTCTACGCAGTATTTT.

V and J are TRBV5-1 and TRBJ1-4; 8 positions match TRBD1. CDR3 length equals 14 residues. Losses at the gene ends were 7 bases for V and 5 bases for J; bases not matched to a gene: 7. Germline CDR1 and CDR2: SGHRS and YFSETQ. The chain's CDR3 is CASSTGGRNEKLFF. The CDR3 DNA reads TGCGCCAGCTCCACAGGGGGGAGGAATGAAAAACTGTTTTTT.

The gene calls are TRBV21-1 and TRBJ1-5. TRBV21-1 is deemed a pseudogene. This CDR3 region has 13 residues. CDR3 bases: TGTGCCAGCAGAAGGGTGGGTGGACAGCCCCAGCATTTT. Amino acid sequence: CASRRVGGQPQHF.

The chain joins TRBV27 to TRBJ2-3; D is uncertain. The CDR3 consists of 15 residues. Trimming pared 1 base from V and 1 base from J, leaving 9 bases between. CDR1 is MNHEY and CDR2 is SMNVEV in the germline V gene (reference sequence). For the CDR3, the DNA is TGTGCCAGCAGTTTATTAGGCATTGGCACAGATACGCAGTATTTT. Its translation is CASSLLGIGTDTQYF.

V and J are TRBV6-1 and TRBJ2-3; 8 bases fit TRBD1. The V gene end was trimmed by 0 bases and the J gene end by 5 bases; junction bases not matched to a gene: 16. The CDR3 sequence is 19 residues long. Per germline, CDR1 MNHNS and CDR2 SASEGT. The CDR3 bases are TGTGCCAGCAGTGAAGCGGGGGCAGGGGGCGGTAGAAGGGGAGATACGCAGTATTTT. It codes for CASSEAGAGGGRRGDTQYF.

This chain joins TRBV15 and TRBJ2-6; D might be TRBD1 or TRBD2, each matching 5 bases. CDR1 and CDR2 (germline): LNHNV, YYDKDF (reference sequence). The CDR3 length is 17 residues. V lost 4 bases to trimming and J lost 0 bases, with 13 bases between them. The CDR3 loop reads CATSTWDRRSGANVLTF. In DNA form, the CDR3 reads TGTGCCACCAGCACCTGGGACCGGCGCTCTGGGGCCAACGTCCTGACTTTC. Full variable domain (missing parts from reference TRBV15 and TRBJ2-6): DAMVIQNPRYQVTQFGKPVTLSCSQTLNHNVMYWYQQKSSQAPKLLFHYYDKDFNNEADTPDNFQSRRPNTSFCFLDIRSPGLGDTAMYLCATSTWDRRSGANVLTFGAGSRLTVL.

The rearrangement joins TRBV30 to TRBJ2-7; TRBD2 aligns across 9 bases. The CDR3 runs to 12 residues. Looked up from germline, CDR1 is GTSNPN and CDR2 is SVGIG (reference sequence). Losses at the gene ends were 6 bases for V and 4 bases for J; bases not matched to a gene: 4. The CDR3 is CACLSGSYEQYF. In nucleotides, the CDR3 is TGTGCCTGCCTTAGCGGGAGTTACGAGCAGTACTTC.

The chain is built from TRBV28 and TRBJ2-3; possible D gene TRBD1, 6 bases. V shed 6 bases and J shed 5 bases, with 15 bases lying between them. In germline, CDR1 is MDHEN, CDR2 SYDVKM. CDR3 size: 14 residues. CDR3 sequence: CASSPLGAGDTQYF. The CDR3 DNA sequence: TGTGCCAGCAGCCCTTTGGGGGCCGGAGATACGCAGTATTTT.

The rearrangement links TRBV4-1 to TRBJ1-4, with a tentative D call TRBD1 (5 bases). Trimming removed 4 bases at V and 8 bases at J, with 20 bases between. From germline, CDR1 is MGHRA and CDR2 YSYEKL. The CDR3 consists of 16 residues. CDR3 DNA sequence: TGCGCCAGCAGCCTAGGACAAGGACGGGCGTTCGAAAAACTGTTTTTT. Protein: CASSLGQGRAFEKLFF.

This chain joins TRBV7-3 and TRBJ2-1; D unresolved. Germline V CDR1 and CDR2: SGHTA, FQGTGA. This CDR3 has 13 amino acids. Trimming pared 2 bases from V and 8 bases from J, leaving 10 bases between. CDR3 DNA: TGTGCCAGCAGCTTAGGTGGCCTAGATGAGCAGTTCTTC. This gives the protein CASSLGGLDEQFF.

The chain has TRBV5-1 and TRBJ2-1, with a tentative D call TRBD1 (6 bases). V was trimmed by 0 bases and J by 4 bases, leaving 17 bases between them. The CDR3 is made up of 17 amino acids. Germline V gene lookup returns CDR1 SGHRS and CDR2 YFSETQ. The CDR3 region is CASSLASALGGYNEQFF. Written as DNA, the CDR3 is TGCGCCAGCAGCTTGGCCTCGGCACTAGGGGGATACAATGAGCAGTTCTTC.

The chain couples TRBV4-3 to TRBJ2-1; 12 nucleotides line up with TRBD2. Germline assignment: CDR1 LGHNA and CDR2 YSLEER. V shed 3 bases and J 8 bases; nucleotides not matched to a gene: 5. The CDR3 totals 15 residues. The CDR3 DNA is TGCGCCAGCAGCCAGAGACTAGCGGGAGTCTATGAGCAGTTCTTC. Translation: CASSQRLAGVYEQFF.

The chain combines TRBV7-2 with TRBJ2-7; 11 bases fit TRBD2. The J segment lost 2 bases and the V segment lost 4 bases, leaving 16 bases of the junction unmatched. Germline CDR1 SGHTA, CDR2 FQGNSA. CDR3 size: 19 residues. CDR3 sequence reads: CASSSGLAEGLEFTYEQYF. CDR3 DNA sequence: TGTGCCAGCAGCTCGGGACTAGCGGAAGGGCTAGAGTTCACCTACGAGCAGTACTTC.

The V gene is TRBV28, the J gene TRBJ2-7, with 7 bases lining up with TRBD1. V shed 6 bases and J 10 bases; nucleotides not matched to a gene: 15. Germline loops: CDR1 MDHEN, CDR2 SYDVKM. The CDR3 runs 14 residues. The CDR3 DNA reads TGTGCCAGCAGCGCCGGGACAGCTTATCTGGGACAGTACTTC. Encoded protein: CASSAGTAYLGQYF.